The 16 T cell receptor beta chains listed next were all sequenced from one sample in a study of long-term antiretroviral therapy in people with HIV. Running of the v3.0 immunoSEQ assay took place at survey level. Assay: immunoSEQ multiplex PCR; the TCRdb copy retains only in-frame clones and omits some. The table includes fewer than 25,000 clones, approximately 87% detected once. Here the sequenced sample was unsorted PBMCs, taken roughly 2.5 years after starting antiretroviral therapy. The receptors here all came from a woman in her fifties or sixties with HIV.

V and J are TRBV5-1 and TRBJ2-5, with TRBD2 as a possible D gene (6 bases). V was shortened by 4 bases and J by 2 bases, with 15 bases between the two germline ends. The length of the CDR3 is 15 residues. Germline-derived CDR1 and CDR2 are SGHRS and YFSETQ. The CDR3 spells CASSGGASVQETQYF. The DNA for the CDR3 is TGCGCCAGCAGCGGCGGGGCTAGCGTACAAGAGACCCAGTACTTC.

V usage is TRBV4-3 and J usage is TRBJ2-1; TRBD1 matches at 8 bases. The V segment lost 0 bases and the J segment 5 bases; nucleotides outside the gene matches: 6. This CDR3 contains 16 residues. Germline V gives CDR1 LGHNA, CDR2 YSLEER. This chain's CDR3 is CASSQDEGTGNNEQFF. In nucleotides, the CDR3 is TGCGCCAGCAGCCAAGATGAGGGGACAGGAAACAATGAGCAGTTCTTC.

The V call is TRBV18, the J call TRBJ1-2; tentatively, D is TRBD1 (6 bases). The CDR3 spans 18 residues. Trimming removed 0 bases at V and 4 bases at J, with 21 bases between. Germline CDR1 and CDR2: KGHSH and LQKENI. CDR3: CASSPPGASGIIRYGYTF. CDR3 coding DNA: TGTGCCAGCTCACCACCGGGGGCTTCAGGGATCATTCGCTATGGCTACACCTTC.

This rearrangement joins TRBV6-5 to TRBJ2-3; the D gene is possibly TRBD2 (6 bases). The CDR3 length is 15 residues. Trimming stripped 3 bases from V and 2 bases from J, with 12 bases between. Germline CDR1 MNHEY, CDR2 SVGAGI. The chain's CDR3 is CASSYYGGNTDTQYF. In nucleotides, the CDR3 is TGTGCCAGCAGTTATTACGGGGGAAACACAGATACGCAGTATTTT.

The V and J genes are TRBV19 and TRBJ1-1; tentative D call: TRBD1 (5 bases). In germline, CDR1 is LNHDA, CDR2 SQIVND (reference sequence). The CDR3 is 15 residues long. Trimming stripped 6 bases from V and 0 bases from J, with 14 bases between. The CDR3 region has the DNA TGTGCCAGTAGAGACAGACAGAGAGTGAACACTGAAGCTTTCTTT. Amino acids: CASRDRQRVNTEAFF.

The chain uses TRBV7-9 and TRBJ2-5; 7 nucleotides match TRBD1. The J segment lost 2 bases and the V segment lost 4 bases, leaving 4 bases of the junction unmatched. The CDR3 loop spans 14 amino acids. Germline lookup yields CDR1 SEHNR and CDR2 FQNEAQ (reference sequence). The CDR3 DNA reads TGTGCCAGCAGCTACCCGGGACAGCAAGAGACCCAGTACTTC. It encodes CASSYPGQQETQYF.

The chain has TRBV12-5 and TRBJ2-7; 10 bases match TRBD1. Germline V gene data show CDR1 as LGHNT and CDR2 as FRNRAP. The length of the CDR3 is 17 residues. V lost 3 bases, J lost 2 bases, and 10 bases stayed unmatched. The CDR3 DNA reads TGTGCTAGTGGTTTCTTAATCCGGGACAGGGGCCCCTACGAGCAGTACTTC. It specifies CASGFLIRDRGPYEQYF.

This chain joins TRBV6-5 and TRBJ2-7; 9 positions agree with TRBD2. Germline lookup yields CDR1 MNHEY and CDR2 SVGAGI. The CDR3 extends over 15 amino acids. Trimming took 7 bases from V and 2 from J; bases not matched to a gene: 9. CDR3 nucleotide sequence: TGTGCCAGCACCCCAGTGGCTAGCGGGACCTACGAGCAGTACTTC. Its protein is CASTPVASGTYEQYF.

V usage is TRBV9 and J usage is TRBJ2-7; a possible D gene is TRBD1 (6 bases). Germline-derived CDR1 and CDR2 are SGDLS and YYNGEE. This CDR3 comprises 15 residues. V was trimmed by 0 bases and J by 6 bases, leaving 16 bases between them. CDR3 coding DNA: TGTGCCAGCAGCGTAGAGGGGACAAATGCCCGCGAGCAGTACTTC. The encoded protein is CASSVEGTNAREQYF.

V is TRBV5-6 and J is TRBJ1-1, with unresolved D. The V and J ends lost 2 bases and 4 bases respectively, with 21 bases between them. CDR1 is SGHDT, CDR2 YYEEEE, per germline. This CDR3 has 17 amino acids. Here the CDR3 reads CASSLDVLHVMTTEAFF. CDR3 DNA sequence: TGTGCCAGCAGCTTAGATGTTCTTCATGTTATGACCACTGAAGCTTTCTTT.

The chain combines TRBV5-6 with TRBJ2-2; TRBD2 aligns across 13 bases. Germline-derived CDR1 and CDR2 are SGHDT and YYEEEE. The CDR3 totals 18 residues. Losses at the gene ends were 3 bases for V and 3 bases for J; bases not matched to a gene: 8. This CDR3 is CASSYGLAGVLDTGELFF. The DNA for the CDR3 is TGTGCCAGCAGCTACGGACTAGCGGGAGTTCTGGACACCGGGGAGCTGTTTTTT.

This chain connects TRBV28 to TRBJ1-2; D is undetermined. Germline values: CDR1 MDHEN, CDR2 SYDVKM. Trimming shortened V by 3 bases and J by 4 bases, and 9 bases separated the two germline ends. The CDR3 loop spans 13 amino acids. CDR3 nucleotides: TGTGCCAGCAGTTTCGGAGCATCCTATGGCTACACCTTC. Its protein is CASSFGASYGYTF.

The table lists this clone with a few counts. The chain links TRBV7-6 to TRBJ2-2; 9 nucleotides line up with TRBD2. The CDR3 covers 21 residues. CDR1 and CDR2 from the germline V gene are SGHVS and FNYEAQ. The J segment lost 0 bases and the V segment lost 2 bases, leaving 16 bases of the junction unmatched. The CDR3 DNA reads TGTGCCAGCAGCTTATACCCCCAGGGACCTAGCGGGGAGTCGAACACCGGGGAGCTGTTTTTT. Translation gives CASSLYPQGPSGESNTGELFF.

The V gene is TRBV5-4, the J gene TRBJ1-2; the D is unclear. CDR3 length: 15 amino acids. Per germline, CDR1 SGHNT and CDR2 YYREEE (reference sequence). V lost 0 bases to trimming and J lost 6 bases, with 15 bases between them. The chain's CDR3 is CASSLESRAINGYTF. Here the CDR3 DNA reads TGTGCCAGCAGCTTGGAATCTAGGGCCATAAATGGCTACACCTTC.

The chain has TRBV6-1 and TRBJ2-1; TRBD2 matches at 8 bases. CDR3 length: 14 residues. J gave up 4 bases and V 6 bases, and 5 bases lay outside the gene matches. CDR1 and CDR2 from the germline V gene are MNHNS and SASEGT. The CDR3 is CASSGGDLYNEQFF. DNA for the CDR3: TGTGCCAGCAGCGGGGGGGACCTATACAATGAGCAGTTCTTC.

The chain is built from TRBV28 and TRBJ2-2; no definite D call. V dropped 7 bases and J dropped 2 bases, with 11 bases sitting between them. This CDR3 is 14 amino acids long. CDR1 is MDHEN, CDR2 SYDVKM, per germline. CDR3 sequence (DNA): TGTGCCAGCAAGGCTGAACCAAACACCGGGGAGCTGTTTTTT. It codes for CASKAEPNTGELFF.